This T cell receptor (beta chain) was sequenced in a study of blood T cell repertoires in COVID-19. Study details: Spain, Italy and the United States supplied samples that represented acute and convalescent COVID-19. T cells, B-cell-depleted T cells, or PBMCs supplied cDNA or gDNA.

This clone has only a few counts. Authors' data handling: How many nucleated cells were present was estimated from reference gene primer amplification. Profiling relied on immunoSEQ multiplex PCR, and the TCRdb table lists in-frame clones only, not all of them. The V and J calls and the clone size are those of that table, but D and trimming were determined from the DNA. This sample has 95,000 to 150,000 clones; 86% occur once, and the top ten carry around 4.2%. The germline V gene has CDR1 SGHAT and CDR2 FQNNGV. V lost 4 bases and J lost 3; bases outside the gene matches: 3. The CDR3 covers 14 residues.

The chain employs TRBV11-2 and TRBJ2-1, with TRBD2 matching 7 bases. This receptor was identified in a man between 40 and 49 years old with acute or convalescent COVID-19. The source material was peripheral blood. In DNA form, the CDR3 reads TGTGCCAGCAGCTACCGGGACTACTACAATGAGCAGTTCTTC. The encoded protein is CASSYRDYYNEQFF. Complete variable domain (other parts from reference TRBV11-2 and TRBJ2-1): EAGVAQSPRYKIIEKRQSVAFWCNPISGHATLYWYQQILGQGPKLLIQFQNNGVVDDSQLPKDRFSAERLKGVDSTLKIQPAKLEDSAVYLCASSYRDYYNEQFFGPGTRLTVL.